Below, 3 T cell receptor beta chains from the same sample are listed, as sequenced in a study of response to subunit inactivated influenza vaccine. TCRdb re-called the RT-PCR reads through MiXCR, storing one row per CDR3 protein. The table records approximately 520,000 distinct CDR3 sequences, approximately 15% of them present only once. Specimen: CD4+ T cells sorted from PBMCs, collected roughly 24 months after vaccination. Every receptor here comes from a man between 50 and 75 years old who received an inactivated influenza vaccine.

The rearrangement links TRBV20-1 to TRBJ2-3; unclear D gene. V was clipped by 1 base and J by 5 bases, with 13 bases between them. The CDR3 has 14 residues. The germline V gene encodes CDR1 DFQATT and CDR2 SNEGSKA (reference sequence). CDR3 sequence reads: CSARGRLEGDTQYF. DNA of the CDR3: TGCAGTGCTAGAGGTCGGCTAGAAGGAGATACGCAGTATTTT.

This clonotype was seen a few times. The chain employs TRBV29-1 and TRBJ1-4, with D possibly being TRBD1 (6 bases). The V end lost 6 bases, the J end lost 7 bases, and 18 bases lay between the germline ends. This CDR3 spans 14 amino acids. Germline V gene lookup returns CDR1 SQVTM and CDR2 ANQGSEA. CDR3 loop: CSVSTGYRVEKLFF. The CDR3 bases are TGCAGCGTCTCTACGGGATACAGGGTTGAAAAACTGTTTTTT.

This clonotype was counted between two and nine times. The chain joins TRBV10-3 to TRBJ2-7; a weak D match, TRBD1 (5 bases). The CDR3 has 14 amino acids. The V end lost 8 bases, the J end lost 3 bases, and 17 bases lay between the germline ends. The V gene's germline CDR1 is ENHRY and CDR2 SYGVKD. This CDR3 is CAIGAGSLNYEQYF. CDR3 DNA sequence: TGTGCCATCGGAGCAGGGTCTCTCAACTACGAGCAGTACTTC.